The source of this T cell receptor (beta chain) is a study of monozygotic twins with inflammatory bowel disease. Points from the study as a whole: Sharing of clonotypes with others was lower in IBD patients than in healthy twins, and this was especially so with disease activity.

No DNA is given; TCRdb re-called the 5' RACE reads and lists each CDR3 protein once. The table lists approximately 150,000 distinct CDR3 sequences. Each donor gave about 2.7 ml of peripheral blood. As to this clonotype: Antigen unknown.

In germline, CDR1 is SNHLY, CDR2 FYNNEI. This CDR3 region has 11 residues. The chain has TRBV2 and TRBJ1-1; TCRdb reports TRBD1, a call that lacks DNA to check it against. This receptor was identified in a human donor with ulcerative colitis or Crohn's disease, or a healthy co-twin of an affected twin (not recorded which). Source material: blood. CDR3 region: CASRVGTKAFF.